This TCR beta chain comes out of a study of tumor-infiltrating lymphocytes in primary liver carcinoma. Whole-study results and caveats: Less overlap was seen in tumor-adjacent and tumor-blood pairs than in tumor region pairs.

This CDR3 has 13 amino acids. Germline V gene lookup returns CDR1 SGHTA and CDR2 FQGNSA. The germline V and J ends were trimmed by 5 bases and 4 bases, with 11 bases remaining between them. Germline DNA was also extracted, and blood RNA derived from unsorted whole blood. Starting from 400 to 500 ng of total RNA, TCR beta cDNA was produced with a primer in the constant region. Investigators got TCR beta libraries out of three nested multiplex PCR rounds, done with slightly modified ARM-PCR. Investigators reported that the first two PCR rounds, at 10 to 11 cycles each, used TRBV1-TRBV30 forward primers with a C-beta reverse primer. TCRdb re-called the multiplex PCR reads with MiXCR, one entry per CDR3 protein. This repertoire shows about 320,000 distinct CDR3 sequences, over 55% found once; its top ten account for roughly 10%. Turning to this clonotype: What it binds is unknown. A much bigger clone sits one base away, suggesting this may be a read error.

This TCR derives from a man aged 35-49 years with primary liver carcinoma and hepatitis B virus infection. The gene calls are TRBV7-2 and TRBJ1-2, with D hard to call. Sequencing was carried out using peripheral blood. The CDR3: CASSPQRSYGYTF. CDR3 nucleotides: TGTGCCAGCAGCCCGCAGCGAAGCTATGGCTACACCTTC.